Below are 30 T cell receptor beta chains sequenced from a single sample in a study of CD8 T cells in Susac syndrome. Random hexamers were used to reverse transcribe the RNA input (0.5 to 1 ug). TCRdb passed the immunoSEQ multiplex PCR reads through MiXCR, listing each CDR3 protein once. The sample consists of under 200,000 distinct CDR3 sequences, roughly 90% of them appearing once. The source material was CD4+ T cells from PBMCs. All receptors derive from a human donor with Susac syndrome.

This chain links TRBV5-1 with TRBJ2-7; D gene ambiguous. In germline, CDR1 is SGHRS, CDR2 YFSETQ. This CDR3 contains 14 residues. Trimming stripped 4 bases from V and 3 bases from J, with 14 bases between. The CDR3: CASSIRDGNYEQYF. In nucleotides, the CDR3 is TGCGCCAGCAGCATTAGAGACGGAAACTACGAGCAGTACTTC. Supplemented by reference TRBV5-1 and TRBJ2-7, the full variable domain reads KAGVTQTPRYLIKTRGQQVTLSCSPISGHRSVSWYQQTPGQGLQFLFEYFSETQRNKGNFPGRFSGRQFSNSRSEMNVSTLELGDSALYLCASSIRDGNYEQYFGPGTRLTVT.

V and J are TRBV29-1 and TRBJ2-5; D is tentatively TRBD1 or TRBD2 (6 bases each). CDR3 length equals 12 residues. Germline V gene data show CDR1 as SQVTM and CDR2 as ANQGSEA. The CDR3 nucleotides read TGCCTCGAGGGGGGAGCGTTGGAGACCCAGTACTTC. As protein: CLEGGALETQYF. Variable domain in full (rest from reference TRBV29-1 and TRBJ2-5): SAVISQKPSRDICQRGTSLTIQCQVDSQVTMMFWYRQQPGQSLTLIATANQGSEATYESGFVIDKFPISRPNLTFSTLTVSNMSPEDSSIYLCLEGGALETQYFGPGTRLLVL.

The chain joins TRBV20-1 to TRBJ1-1; D call uncertain. The CDR3 consists of 11 residues. Trimming left V 4 bases short and J 1 base short, with 4 bases between. The germline CDR1 and CDR2 sequences are DFQATT and SNEGSKA (reference sequence). As DNA, the CDR3 is TGCAGTGCTATTGCGAACACTGAAGCTTTCTTT. It codes for CSAIANTEAFF.

This clonotype was observed a few times. The chain has TRBV20-1 and TRBJ2-7; 9 nucleotides align to TRBD2. After removal of 5 bases from V and 5 bases from J, the junction contained 13 bases not matched to a gene. The germline CDR1 and CDR2 sequences are DFQATT and SNEGSKA (reference sequence). The CDR3 runs to 15 residues. In nucleotides, the CDR3 is TGCAGTGCTCGATTGGGCGGGGGGGGCACTGACGAGCAGTACTTC. Protein product: CSARLGGGGTDEQYF.

The rearrangement joins TRBV12-3 or TRBV12-4 to TRBJ1-6, with TRBD1 matching 7 bases. CDR3 length: 14 amino acids. Trimming at V came to 1 base and at J to 10 bases, leaving 4 bases not matched to a gene. CDR3 residues: CASSLDRGKSPLHF. The CDR3 DNA reads as TGTGCCAGCAGTTTAGACAGGGGCAAATCACCCCTCCACTTT.

The chain employs TRBV7-9 and TRBJ2-7; TRBD1 is a possible D gene (5 bases). Germline CDR1 reads SEHNR; CDR2 reads FQNEAQ (reference sequence). The CDR3 length is 15 residues. V was clipped by 5 bases and J by 6 bases, with 20 bases between them. The CDR3, as DNA: TGTGCCAGCAGCGCAGCAGTGGGCAGGGAACTCGAGCAGTACTTC. Translation: CASSAAVGRELEQYF.

The chain combines TRBV2 with TRBJ1-1, with 7 bases matching TRBD1. V lost 6 bases to trimming and J lost 5 bases; unmatched junction nucleotides: 6. Germline CDR1 reads SNHLY; CDR2 reads FYNNEI. CDR3 length: 13 residues. The chain's CDR3 is CASRGTEETEAFF. The CDR3 region has the DNA TGTGCCAGCAGGGGGACAGAGGAAACTGAAGCTTTCTTT.

The chain carries TRBV20-1 and TRBJ2-7; 7 bases align to TRBD2. The trim removed 1 base at V and 2 bases at J, leaving 5 bases unmatched. The CDR3 has 14 amino acids. The V gene's germline CDR1 is DFQATT and CDR2 SNEGSKA (reference sequence). CDR3 amino acids: CSARVSGGTYEQYF. CDR3 nucleotide sequence: TGCAGTGCTAGAGTTTCCGGGGGGACCTACGAGCAGTACTTC.

The rearrangement joins TRBV10-3 to TRBJ1-1, with D unclear. The CDR3 extends over 14 amino acids. Per germline, CDR1 ENHRY and CDR2 SYGVKD. Trimming removed 6 bases at V and 1 base at J, with 12 bases between. As DNA, the CDR3 is TGTGCCATCAGCCTTGGACCGACGAACACTGAAGCTTTCTTT. Translated: CAISLGPTNTEAFF.

The gene calls are TRBV30 and TRBJ2-2, with 9 bases identical to TRBD1. There are 14 residues in the CDR3. CDR1 and CDR2 from the germline V gene are GTSNPN and SVGIG (reference sequence). The CDR3 protein is CANRGQGNTGELFF. CDR3 bases: TGTGCAAACAGGGGACAGGGGAACACCGGGGAGCTGTTTTTT.

This clonotype was seen only a few times. The CDR3 DNA reads as TGTGCCAGCAGCTTGGCAGGGGGGGCTGAAGTGACCCAGTACTTC. Its protein product is CASSLAGGAEVTQYF. The V gene is TRBV5-4, the J gene TRBJ2-5; perhaps D is TRBD1 or TRBD2 (7 bases each). V lost 0 bases, J lost 7 bases, and 16 bases lay in between. Germline-derived CDR1 and CDR2 are SGHNT and YYREEE (reference sequence). The CDR3 sequence is 15 residues long. The whole variable domain, filled in from reference TRBV5-4 and TRBJ2-5, reads ETGVTQSPTHLIKTRGQQVTLRCSSQSGHNTVSWYQQALGQGPQFIFQYYREEENGRGNFPPRFSGLQFPNYSSELNVNALELDDSALYLCASSLAGGAEVTQYFGPGTRLLVL.

This rearrangement joins TRBV5-1 to TRBJ1-1; D may be TRBD1 (5 bases). V lost 1 base, J lost 11 bases, and 21 bases lay in between. This CDR3 contains 15 residues. Germline CDR1 is SGHRS and CDR2 is YFSETQ. CDR3 nucleotide sequence: TGCGCCAGCAGCTTGCACCCCGGGACCCCCTCAGAGGCTTTCTTT. It specifies CASSLHPGTPSEAFF.

The chain couples TRBV7-9 to TRBJ2-3; no reliable D call. Trimming removed 3 bases from V and 11 bases from J, with 12 bases in between. Looked up from germline, CDR1 is SEHNR and CDR2 is FQNEAQ (reference sequence). This CDR3 has 12 amino acids. Written as DNA, the CDR3 is TGTGCCAGCAGCTTTGAAGATCCTCTGCAGTATTTT. Its translation: CASSFEDPLQYF.

The chain uses TRBV19 and TRBJ2-2, with D perhaps matching TRBD2 (6 bases). The germline V gene encodes CDR1 LNHDA and CDR2 SQIVND (reference sequence). V lost 2 bases and J lost 2, with 12 bases in between. CDR3 length equals 16 residues. CDR3 in amino acids: CASSIRSGGNTGELFF. CDR3 DNA sequence: TGTGCCAGTAGTATACGTAGCGGAGGAAACACCGGGGAGCTGTTTTTT. Full variable domain (remainder filled in from reference TRBV19 and TRBJ2-2): DGGITQSPKYLFRKEGQNVTLSCEQNLNHDAMYWYRQDPGQGLRLIYYSQIVNDFQKGDIAEGYSVSREKKESFPLTVTSAQKNPTAFYLCASSIRSGGNTGELFFGEGSRLTVL.

V is TRBV7-2 and J is TRBJ1-2, with D hard to call. Germline V gene lookup returns CDR1 SGHTA and CDR2 FQGNSA. Trimming shortened V by 1 base and J by 2 bases, and 14 bases separated the two germline ends. This CDR3 comprises 16 residues. The CDR3 region is CASSLEVSSSNYGYTF. Written as DNA, the CDR3 is TGTGCCAGCAGCTTAGAGGTCAGTTCGTCCAACTATGGCTACACCTTC. The complete variable domain, with remaining parts taken from reference TRBV7-2 and TRBJ1-2, reads GAGVSQSPSNKVTEKGKDVELRCDPISGHTALYWYRQSLGQGLEFLIYFQGNSAPDKSGLPSDRFSAERTGGSVSTLTIQRTQQEDSAVYLCASSLEVSSSNYGYTFGSGTRLTVV.

The V and J genes are TRBV18 and TRBJ2-7; 8 bases fit TRBD2. Germline assignment: CDR1 KGHSH and CDR2 LQKENI. CDR3 length: 14 amino acids. The trim removed 2 bases at V and 3 bases at J, leaving 3 bases unmatched. Here the CDR3 reads CASSPYGTSYEQYF. The DNA of the CDR3 is TGTGCCAGCTCACCATACGGGACTAGCTACGAGCAGTACTTC.

V gene TRBV5-4 combines with J gene TRBJ1-2; weak D call: TRBD1 (6 bases). V was cut by 5 bases and J by 4 bases, with 12 bases left in between. The CDR3 has 13 residues. CDR1 is SGHNT, CDR2 YYREEE, per germline (reference sequence). CDR3 amino acids: CASRLTGSYGYTF. The CDR3 nucleotides are TGTGCCAGCAGATTAACAGGGAGCTATGGCTACACCTTC. Full variable domain (outside the CDR3, taken from reference TRBV5-4 and TRBJ1-2): ETGVTQSPTHLIKTRGQQVTLRCSSQSGHNTVSWYQQALGQGPQFIFQYYREEENGRGNFPPRFSGLQFPNYSSELNVNALELDDSALYLCASRLTGSYGYTFGSGTRLTVV.

The chain employs TRBV20-1 and TRBJ2-5; 9 bases align to TRBD1. CDR3 length equals 14 residues. Looked up from germline, CDR1 is DFQATT and CDR2 is SNEGSKA (reference sequence). Trimming took 4 bases from V and 5 from J; bases not matched to a gene: 8. The CDR3: CSAKQGAAFETQYF. The CDR3 nucleotides are TGCAGTGCTAAACAGGGGGCGGCTTTTGAGACCCAGTACTTC.

This clonotype was observed a few times. The V gene is TRBV13, the J gene TRBJ1-5; 7 nucleotides align to TRBD1. Per germline, CDR1 PRHDT and CDR2 FYEKMQ (reference sequence). This CDR3 is built from 15 residues. V was pared by 5 bases and J by 5 bases, with 9 bases of the junction left unmatched. This chain's CDR3 is CASSDLTGEYQPQHF. The CDR3 DNA sequence: TGTGCCAGCAGCGACTTAACAGGGGAATATCAGCCCCAGCATTTT.

This chain uses TRBV20-1 with TRBJ2-2; TRBD2 is a possible D gene (6 bases). Trimming removed 3 bases from V and 2 bases from J, with 13 bases in between. The CDR3 loop spans 15 amino acids. Germline V gene sequence: CDR1 DFQATT, CDR2 SNEGSKA (reference sequence). The CDR3 DNA follows: TGCAGTGCTAGGGTTTTGCGGGACAACACCGGGGAGCTGTTTTTT. Protein: CSARVLRDNTGELFF.

The V call is TRBV6-5, the J call TRBJ2-5; 8 positions agree with TRBD1. The V segment lost 6 bases and the J segment 10 bases; nucleotides outside the gene matches: 13. CDR1 is MNHEY and CDR2 is SVGAGI in the germline V gene. This CDR3 has 14 amino acids. The CDR3 here is CASRQPGQARVQYF. DNA for the CDR3: TGTGCCAGCAGGCAACCGGGACAGGCAAGGGTCCAGTACTTC.

The V call is TRBV7-9, the J call TRBJ1-5; possibly TRBD1 for D (5 bases). CDR1 and CDR2 from the germline V gene are SEHNR and FQNEAQ (reference sequence). The CDR3 contains 14 residues. Trimming stripped 4 bases from V and 2 bases from J, with 9 bases between. CDR3 DNA: TGTGCCAGCAGCTCATGGGGGGGCAATCAGCCCCAGCATTTT. It is translated as CASSSWGGNQPQHF.

The chain links TRBV6-5 to TRBJ1-2, with D possibly being TRBD1 (6 bases). This CDR3 spans 12 amino acids. CDR1 is MNHEY, CDR2 SVGAGI, per germline. The V gene lost 10 bases and the J gene lost 6 bases, with 15 bases spanning the gap. The CDR3 protein is CANRELGHGYTF. CDR3 in DNA: TGTGCCAACAGGGAGTTGGGTCATGGCTACACCTTC.

The V and J genes are TRBV12-3 or TRBV12-4 and TRBJ1-1; 7 nucleotides line up with TRBD1. V was clipped by 3 bases and J by 6 bases; unmatched bases: 7. The CDR3 contains 14 residues. The CDR3 here is CASSLGQRAPEAFF. Written as DNA, the CDR3 is TGTGCCAGCAGTTTGGGACAGAGGGCCCCTGAAGCTTTCTTT.

The chain combines TRBV21-1 with TRBJ1-2. TRBV21-1 represents a pseudogene. The CDR3 is 12 amino acids. The CDR3 here is CASSNWGYGYTF. The CDR3 nucleotides read TGTGCCAGCAGCAATTGGGGCTATGGCTACACCTTC.

The V gene is TRBV19, the J gene TRBJ1-5; no reliable D call. Trimming removed 6 bases at V and 5 bases at J, with 11 bases between. The CDR3 is 13 residues long. CDR1 and CDR2 from the germline V gene are LNHDA and SQIVND (reference sequence). The CDR3 sequence is CASRSTGYQPQHF. CDR3 sequence (DNA): TGTGCCAGTAGGTCGACGGGATATCAGCCCCAGCATTTT.

The chain couples TRBV25-1 to TRBJ1-2; weak D call: TRBD1 (5 bases). Trimming cost V 6 bases and J 2 bases, with 16 bases left between them. The CDR3 length is 15 residues. The V gene's germline CDR1 is MGHDK and CDR2 SYGVNS. The CDR3 sequence: CASRSPGPLNYGYTF. CDR3 nucleotide sequence: TGTGCCAGCAGAAGCCCGGGACCGCTAAACTATGGCTACACCTTC.

J is TRBJ2-2 and V is TRBV10-3; the D is unclear. The CDR3 runs 15 residues. Trimming pared 4 bases from V and 0 bases from J, leaving 9 bases between. Germline V gene sequence: CDR1 ENHRY, CDR2 SYGVKD. CDR3 sequence reads: CAISVAITNTGELFF. Written as DNA, the CDR3 is TGTGCCATCAGTGTGGCCATTACGAACACCGGGGAGCTGTTTTTT.

This clonotype was seen only once. The V and J genes are TRBV5-1 and TRBJ2-4; the match to TRBD2 covers 14 bases. V lost 4 bases to trimming and J lost 8 bases; unmatched junction nucleotides: 8. Germline loops: CDR1 SGHRS, CDR2 YFSETQ. This CDR3 comprises 16 residues. This CDR3 reads CASSPPGLAGVYIQYF. The CDR3 DNA reads as TGCGCCAGCAGCCCGCCGGGACTAGCGGGAGTCTACATTCAGTACTTC.

The chain combines TRBV30 with TRBJ1-4, with D unresolved. From germline, CDR1 is GTSNPN and CDR2 SVGIG (reference sequence). This CDR3 region has 11 residues. V was pared by 0 bases and J by 7 bases, with 3 bases between. The CDR3 sequence: CAWSVGEKLFF. CDR3 bases: TGTGCCTGGAGTGTGGGTGAAAAACTGTTTTTT.